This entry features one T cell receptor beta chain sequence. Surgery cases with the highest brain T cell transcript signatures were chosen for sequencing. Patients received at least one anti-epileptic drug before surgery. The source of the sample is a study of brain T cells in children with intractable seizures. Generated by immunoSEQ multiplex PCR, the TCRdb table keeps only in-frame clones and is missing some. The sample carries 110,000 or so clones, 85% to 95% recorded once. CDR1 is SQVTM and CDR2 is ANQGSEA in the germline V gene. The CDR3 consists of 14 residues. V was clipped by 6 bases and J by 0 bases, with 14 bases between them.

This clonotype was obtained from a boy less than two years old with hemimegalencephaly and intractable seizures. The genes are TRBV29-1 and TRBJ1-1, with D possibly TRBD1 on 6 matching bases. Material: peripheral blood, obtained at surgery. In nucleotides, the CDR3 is TGCAGCGTCAAACGGACAGAAGTGAACACTGAAGCTTTCTTT. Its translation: CSVKRTEVNTEAFF.